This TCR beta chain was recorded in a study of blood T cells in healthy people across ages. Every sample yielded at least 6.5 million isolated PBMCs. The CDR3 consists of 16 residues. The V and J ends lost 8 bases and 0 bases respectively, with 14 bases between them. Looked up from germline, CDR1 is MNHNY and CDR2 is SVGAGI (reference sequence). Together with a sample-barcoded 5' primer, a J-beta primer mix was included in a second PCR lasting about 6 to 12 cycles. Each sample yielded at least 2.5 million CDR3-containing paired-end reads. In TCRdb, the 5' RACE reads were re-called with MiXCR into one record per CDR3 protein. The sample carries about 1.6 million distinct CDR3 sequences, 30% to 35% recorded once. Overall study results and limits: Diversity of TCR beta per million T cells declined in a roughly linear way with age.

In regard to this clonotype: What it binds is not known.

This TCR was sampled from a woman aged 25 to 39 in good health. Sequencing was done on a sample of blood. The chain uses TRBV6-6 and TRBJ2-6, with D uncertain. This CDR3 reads CASARIDYSGANVLTF. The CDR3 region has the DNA TGTGCCAGCGCACGGATAGATTACTCTGGGGCCAACGTCCTGACTTTC.